Reported below is one T cell receptor beta chain. This sample stems from a study of Graves' ophthalmopathy and Graves' hyperthyroidism. This CDR3 has 15 residues. Germline values: CDR1 SGHDN, CDR2 FVKESK. V dropped 4 bases and J dropped 4 bases, with 16 bases sitting between them. RNA transcripts were the source from which TCR beta CDR3 regions were amplified. First-round RT-PCR used HTBI primers; second-round multiplex PCR followed. A single record per CDR3 protein comes from TCRdb applying MiXCR to the multiplex PCR reads. This table holds about 39,000 distinct CDR3 sequences, roughly 50% found once.

The chain links TRBV14 to TRBJ1-1, with D possibly matching TRBD1 (6 bases). Sequenced input: peripheral blood. The sequence was collected from an adult woman with stable Graves' hyperthyroidism. CDR3: CASSLLTGRSTEAFF. CDR3 bases: TGTGCCAGCAGCCTCCTTACAGGGAGGAGCACTGAAGCTTTCTTT.